These T cell receptor beta chains were read from a single sample in a study of cytomegalovirus exposure and HLA in healthy donors. Profiling relied on immunoSEQ multiplex PCR, and the TCRdb table lists in-frame clones only, not all of them. The table shows 150,000 to 200,000 clones, with around 62% occurring only once. Input material: PBMCs. The origin of the receptors is a man aged 40-55 years in good health and CMV-seronegative. Each CDR3 is given with its conserved first and last residue. Each record gives: V gene, clone size, D gene, J gene, CDR3 protein, CDR3 DNA. The D gene is left open where the match is weak. Size values are once, few and many counts, or a class for expanded clones, and some rows have none.

TRBV2	NA	TRBD2	TRBJ2-7	CASSESLASGVYEQYF	TGTGCCAGCAGTGAATCTTTAGCTAGCGGGGTCTACGAGCAGTACTTC
TRBV7-2	NA	NA	TRBJ2-2	CASSFSRGGGELFF	TGTGCCAGCAGCTTCTCCCGGGGTGGCGGGGAGCTGTTTTTT
TRBV7-2	NA	TRBD1	TRBJ1-6	CASSPDRGNSPLHF	TGTGCCAGCAGCCCCGACAGGGGAAATTCACCCCTCCACTTT
TRBV18	NA	NA	TRBJ2-1	CASSPGLHNEQFF	TGTGCCAGCTCACCAGGGCTGCACAATGAGCAGTTCTTC
TRBV2	NA	TRBD2	TRBJ2-1	CASRRGGSSYNEQFF	TGTGCCAGCAGACGGGGGGGTAGCTCCTACAATGAGCAGTTCTTC
TRBV2	NA	NA	TRBJ1-1	CASSFSTGKNTEAFF	TGTGCCAGCAGTTTTTCGACAGGAAAGAACACTGAAGCTTTCTTT
TRBV7-2	NA	NA	TRBJ2-7	CASSLQGGATYEQYF	TGTGCCAGCAGCCTACAGGGGGGGGCGACCTACGAGCAGTACTTC
TRBV4-1	NA	TRBD1	TRBJ1-5	CASSQRDRGNQPQHF	TGCGCCAGCAGCCAACGGGACAGGGGGAATCAGCCCCAGCATTTT
TRBV6-1	once	NA	TRBJ1-2	CASSEETDIYGYTF	TGTGCCAGCAGTGAAGAAACGGACATCTATGGCTACACCTTC
TRBV2	once	NA	TRBJ2-4	CASRVRDNPSIQYF	TGTGCCAGCAGAGTTCGGGACAACCCCAGCATTCAGTACTTC
TRBV19	NA	NA	TRBJ2-6	CASSVQGNTGANVLTF	TGTGCCAGTAGTGTACAGGGTAACACTGGGGCCAACGTCCTGACTTTC
TRBV5-1	NA	TRBD2	TRBJ2-1	CASSSGTSGSSYNEQFF	TGCGCCAGCAGCTCCGGGACTAGCGGGAGTTCCTACAATGAGCAGTTCTTC
TRBV4-1	NA	NA	TRBJ2-5	CASSKPGHSNQETQYF	TGCGCCAGCAGCAAGCCGGGACACTCCAACCAAGAGACCCAGTACTTC
TRBV28	NA	NA	TRBJ1-1	CASSQGLDTEAFF	TGTGCCAGCTCGCAGGGGCTCGACACTGAAGCTTTCTTT
TRBV4-1	NA	TRBD1	TRBJ1-6	CASSRGDRDNSPLHF	TGCGCCAGCAGCCGGGGGGACAGGGACAATTCACCCCTCCACTTT
TRBV6-1	NA	NA	TRBJ1-5	CASSVGPASNQPQHF	TGTGCCAGCAGTGTTGGTCCTGCGAGCAATCAGCCCCAGCATTTT
TRBV7-9	NA	NA	TRBJ2-5	CASIDVGDLLETQYF	TGTGCCAGCATTGATGTCGGGGATCTCCTGGAGACCCAGTACTTC
TRBV29-1	once	NA	TRBJ1-1	CSVARGNEAFF	TGCAGCGTTGCGCGGGGGAATGAAGCTTTCTTT
TRBV4-3	NA	TRBD2	TRBJ2-7	CASSQGTSVAYEQYF	TGCGCCAGCAGCCAAGGGACTAGCGTCGCCTACGAGCAGTACTTC
TRBV5-4	NA	NA	TRBJ2-7	CASSLQGSSYEQYF	TGTGCCAGCAGCTTACAGGGCAGCTCCTACGAGCAGTACTTC
TRBV5-1	once	NA	TRBJ1-2	CASSSGRYGYTF	TGCGCCAGCAGCTCGGGTCGCTATGGCTACACCTTC
TRBV9	NA	TRBD1	TRBJ2-1	CASSVGPGQGSDEQFF	TGTGCCAGCAGCGTCGGACCGGGACAGGGAAGTGATGAGCAGTTCTTC
TRBV18	NA	NA	TRBJ2-5	CASSLRQVQQETQYF	TGTGCCAGCTCACTCCGACAGGTACAGCAAGAGACCCAGTACTTC
TRBV7-9	NA	NA	TRBJ1-4	CASSLDGGNEKLFF	TGTGCCAGCAGCTTAGATGGGGGGAATGAAAAACTGTTTTTT
TRBV6-1	NA	TRBD2	TRBJ2-7	CASSEPSGGYEQYF	TGTGCCAGCAGTGAGCCTAGCGGGGGTTACGAGCAGTACTTC
TRBV5-1	NA	TRBD2	TRBJ2-3	CASSLGEGSTDTQYF	TGCGCCAGCAGCTTGGGGGAGGGGAGCACAGATACGCAGTATTTT
TRBV7-9	NA	NA	TRBJ1-5	CSSSSLLERALPNQPQHF	TGTTCCAGCAGCTCACTGTTAGAGCGGGCACTACCCAATCAGCCCCAGCATTTT
TRBV15	NA	TRBD1	TRBJ1-3	CATSSGQGNSGNTIYF	TGTGCCACCAGCAGCGGACAGGGAAACTCTGGAAACACCATATATTTT
TRBV9	NA	TRBD2	TRBJ2-2	CASSVLPSGANTGELFF	TGTGCCAGCAGCGTCCTCCCTAGCGGGGCGAACACCGGGGAGCTGTTTTTT
TRBV5-1	NA	TRBD1	TRBJ2-3	CASSLEGQGSDTQYF	TGCGCCAGCAGCTTGGAGGGACAGGGCTCAGATACGCAGTATTTT
TRBV5-1	NA	NA	TRBJ2-3	CASSPGIDSTDTQYF	TGCGCCAGCAGCCCAGGGATCGACAGCACAGATACGCAGTATTTT
TRBV19	once	TRBD1	TRBJ2-5	CASSMRTGQETQYF	TGTGCCAGTAGTATGCGGACGGGACAGGAGACCCAGTACTTC
TRBV5-4	few	TRBD2	TRBJ2-3	CASSLTSERTDTQYF	TGTGCCAGCAGCTTGACTAGCGAACGCACAGATACGCAGTATTTT
TRBV7-2	NA	NA	TRBJ2-5	CASSPLPETQYF	TGTGCCAGCAGCCCCCTACCAGAGACCCAGTACTTC
TRBV10-3	NA	TRBD1	TRBJ2-5	CAIRDRDREGETQYF	TGTGCCATCAGAGACCGGGACAGGGAAGGGGAGACCCAGTACTTC
TRBV15	NA	NA	TRBJ1-2	CATSSQDYSYHGYTF	TGTGCCACCAGCAGTCAAGATTACTCGTACCATGGCTACACCTTC
TRBV30	NA	TRBD2	TRBJ2-1	CAWTVGTSGSFEQFF	TGTGCCTGGACCGTAGGGACTAGCGGGAGTTTTGAGCAGTTCTTC
TRBV9	NA	TRBD2	TRBJ2-3	CASSAAHPYLRGDTDTQYF	TGTGCCAGCAGCGCAGCCCATCCCTACTTGCGGGGGGACACAGATACGCAGTATTTT
TRBV6-4	NA	NA	TRBJ1-2	CASSVEQGNYGYTF	TGTGCCAGCAGTGTAGAACAGGGAAACTATGGCTACACCTTC
TRBV9	NA	TRBD2	TRBJ2-3	CASSVALGASGNGDTQYF	TGTGCCAGCAGCGTAGCGTTAGGGGCTAGCGGGAATGGAGATACGCAGTATTTT
TRBV28	NA	NA	TRBJ2-1	CASSARGSSYNEQFF	TGTGCCAGCAGCGCAAGGGGGAGCTCCTACAATGAGCAGTTCTTC
TRBV23-1	few	NA	TRBJ2-5	CASSPGARQETQYF	TGCGCCAGCAGTCCCGGAGCCCGACAAGAGACCCAGTACTTC
TRBV11-3	NA	NA	TRBJ1-1	CASSGGMSDTEAFF	TGTGCCAGCAGCGGAGGGATGTCGGACACTGAAGCTTTCTTT
TRBV4-1	NA	TRBD1	TRBJ2-7	CASSQDDRGVYEQYF	TGCGCCAGCAGCCAAGACGACAGGGGTGTTTACGAGCAGTACTTC
TRBV19	few	TRBD1	TRBJ1-2	CASSRGTGASNYGYTF	TGTGCCAGTAGCCGAGGGACAGGGGCTTCGAACTATGGCTACACCTTC
TRBV7-9	NA	NA	TRBJ2-2	CASSFKNTGELFF	TGTGCCAGCAGCTTTAAGAACACCGGGGAGCTGTTTTTT
TRBV2	NA	TRBD1	TRBJ2-7	CASSPSRVGQGFEQYF	TGTGCCAGCAGTCCCTCACGAGTGGGACAGGGATTCGAGCAGTACTTC